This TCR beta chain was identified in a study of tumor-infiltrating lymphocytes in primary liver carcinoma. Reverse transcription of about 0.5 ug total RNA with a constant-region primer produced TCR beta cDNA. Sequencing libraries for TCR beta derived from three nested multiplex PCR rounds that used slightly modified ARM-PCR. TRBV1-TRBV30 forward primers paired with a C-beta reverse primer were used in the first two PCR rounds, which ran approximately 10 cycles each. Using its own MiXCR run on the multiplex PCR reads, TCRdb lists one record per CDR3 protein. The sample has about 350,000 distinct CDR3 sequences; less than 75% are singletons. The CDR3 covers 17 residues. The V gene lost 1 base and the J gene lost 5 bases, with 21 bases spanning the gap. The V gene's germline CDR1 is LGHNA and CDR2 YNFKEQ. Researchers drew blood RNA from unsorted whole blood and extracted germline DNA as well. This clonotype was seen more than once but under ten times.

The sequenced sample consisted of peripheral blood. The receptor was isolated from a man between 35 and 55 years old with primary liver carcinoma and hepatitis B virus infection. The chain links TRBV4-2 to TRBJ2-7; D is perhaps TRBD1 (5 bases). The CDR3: CASSQVENRTTANEQYF. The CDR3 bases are TGTGCCAGCAGCCAAGTGGAAAACCGGACAACGGCCAACGAGCAGTACTTC.